This T cell receptor (beta chain) was sequenced during a study of yellow fever vaccine responses in identical twins. Notes on the study in general: Reportedly, twins showed a vaccine T cell response that looked partly convergent and partly personalized.

Germline V CDR1 and CDR2: LNHNV, YYDKDF (reference sequence). The V end lost 5 bases, the J end lost 2 bases, and 16 bases lay between the germline ends. The CDR3 is 15 residues long. TCRdb re-called the RT-PCR reads with MiXCR, one entry per CDR3 protein. The table has roughly 1,600 distinct CDR3 sequences, 70% to 90% seen once. A note on this clonotype: What it binds is unknown.

V gene TRBV15 combines with J gene TRBJ2-7; the D gene is possibly TRBD2 (5 bases). This TCR derives from a woman between 18 and 30 years old who received the yellow fever vaccine. Specimen: T cells from blood (PBMCs), unsorted or a sorted subset (not recorded which), collected before or after yellow fever vaccination (not recorded which). This CDR3 is CATSLRTDAPYEQYF. The CDR3 nucleotides read TGTGCCACCAGCCTCCGGACTGATGCTCCCTACGAGCAGTACTTC. Together with reference TRBV15 and TRBJ2-7, the CDR3 gives the full variable domain: DAMVIQNPRYQVTQFGKPVTLSCSQTLNHNVMYWYQQKSSQAPKLLFHYYDKDFNNEADTPDNFQSRRPNTSFCFLDIRSPGLGDTAMYLCATSLRTDAPYEQYFGPGTRLTVT.